Below, 11 T cell receptor beta chains from the same sample are listed, as sequenced in a study of blood T cells in healthy people across ages. With a J-beta primer mix and a sample-barcoded 5' primer, a second PCR ran roughly 6 to 11 cycles. From the 5' RACE reads, TCRdb called clonotypes with MiXCR, one entry per CDR3 protein. The sample shows approximately 820,000 distinct CDR3 sequences, roughly 44% of them seen only once. Sequencing was performed on blood. The origin of the receptors is a man aged 60 to 75 in good health.

This clonotype appeared a few times. The chain links TRBV27 to TRBJ2-7; D may be TRBD1 (7 bases). Germline CDR1 reads MNHEY; CDR2 reads SMNVEV (reference sequence). Between the trimmed V and J ends, which lost 5 bases and 5 bases, there was a span of 19 bases. The CDR3 is 15 amino acids. The chain's CDR3 is CASSPGGRGVNEQYF. CDR3 in DNA: TGTGCCAGCAGTCCCGGCGGCAGGGGGGTAAACGAGCAGTACTTC.

In its sample, this clonotype was seen a few times. The chain joins TRBV20-1 to TRBJ2-7; D is unresolved. Germline V gives CDR1 DFQATT, CDR2 SNEGSKA (reference sequence). CDR3 size: 13 residues. The V end was cut by 3 bases, the J end by 0 bases, with 9 bases between. CDR3 in DNA: TGCAGTGCTAGGCTCCGGGCCTCCTACGAGCAGTACTTC. As protein: CSARLRASYEQYF.

This clonotype was seen a few times. The chain recombines TRBV7-9 with TRBJ2-1; 10 positions agree with TRBD1. The germline V gene has CDR1 SEHNR and CDR2 FQNEAQ (reference sequence). The J segment lost 8 bases and the V segment lost 5 bases, leaving 9 bases of the junction unmatched. The CDR3 totals 15 residues. CDR3 sequence: CASSARTGGRDEQFF. CDR3 sequence (DNA): TGTGCCAGCAGCGCCAGGACAGGGGGGAGAGATGAGCAGTTCTTC.

The chain joins TRBV14 to TRBJ2-7; D remains ambiguous. Per germline, CDR1 SGHDN and CDR2 FVKESK. CDR3 length: 13 residues. V lost 4 bases and J 2 bases, leaving 9 bases between the germline ends. The CDR3 loop is CASSRERTYEQYF. CDR3 DNA: TGTGCCAGCAGCCGAGAACGCACCTACGAGCAGTACTTC.

The rearrangement joins TRBV20-1 to TRBJ1-2; D remains unclear. Trimming removed 3 bases at V and 8 bases at J, with 13 bases between. This CDR3 has 12 amino acids. CDR1 DFQATT and CDR2 SNEGSKA come from the germline V gene (reference sequence). CDR3: CSASKGNLGYTF. The CDR3 region has the DNA TGCAGTGCTAGTAAGGGCAATCTCGGCTACACCTTC.

This clonotype was detected a few times. The chain links TRBV11-1 to TRBJ2-1; a weak D match, TRBD2 (5 bases). V was pared by 0 bases and J by 3 bases, with 12 bases between. CDR1 is SGHAT, CDR2 FQDESV, per germline (reference sequence). The CDR3 has 16 residues. The CDR3 protein is CASSLAGGGFYNEQFF. For the CDR3, the DNA is TGTGCCAGCAGCTTAGCCGGAGGTGGCTTCTACAATGAGCAGTTCTTC.

The chain recombines TRBV5-6 with TRBJ2-5, with a weak D call TRBD1 (5 bases). Trimming took 6 bases from V and 5 from J, leaving 14 bases between them. The germline V gene encodes CDR1 SGHDT and CDR2 YYEEEE. The CDR3 length is 13 residues. CDR3 nucleotide sequence: TGTGCCAGCAACAAAGGGGTCGTCGAGACCCAGTACTTC. Translated: CASNKGVVETQYF. Variable domain in full (rest from reference TRBV5-6 and TRBJ2-5): DAGVTQSPTHLIKTRGQQVTLRCSPKSGHDTVSWYQQALGQGPQFIFQYYEEEERQRGNFPDRFSGHQFPNYSSELNVNALLLGDSALYLCASNKGVVETQYFGPGTRLLVL.

This clonotype came up a few times. The V gene is TRBV6-2 or TRBV6-3, the J gene TRBJ2-1; TRBD2 matches 7 bases. Looked up from germline, CDR1 is MNHEY and CDR2 is SVGEGT. The CDR3 is 17 residues long. V lost 10 bases to trimming and J lost 3 bases; unmatched junction nucleotides: 18. The CDR3 reads CATYGPRRGSYYNEQFF. DNA for the CDR3: TGTGCCACTTACGGACCGAGGCGGGGGAGCTACTACAATGAGCAGTTCTTC.

Comment on this clonotype: A clone one base away is much larger, so this may be a read error. J is TRBJ2-7 and V is TRBV7-2, with 8 bases lining up with TRBD2. Germline CDR1 and CDR2: SGHTA and FQGNSA. This CDR3 has 19 residues. CDR3 amino acids: CAGSSGLARRSSSGYEQYF. CDR3 coding DNA: TGTGCCGGCAGCTCCGGACTAGCAAGGCGTTCGTCGTCGGGCTACGAGCAGTACTTC.

V is TRBV4-3 and J is TRBJ1-2; 7 positions agree with TRBD1. Trimming removed 0 bases from V and 8 bases from J; junction bases left unmatched: 9. The CDR3 totals 15 residues. CDR1 and CDR2 from the germline V gene are LGHNA and YSLEER. CDR3 sequence (DNA): TGCGCCAGCAGCCAAGAGGCCCAGGGGGTTTTAGGCTACACCTTC. Its translation is CASSQEAQGVLGYTF.

The chain employs TRBV18 and TRBJ2-3; no clear D gene. The germline gives CDR1 KGHSH, CDR2 LQKENI. With 0 bases removed from V and 0 bases from J, the gap between germline ends came to 7 bases. The CDR3 length is 15 residues. The CDR3 DNA is TGTGCCAGCTCACCACCGTCAAGAAGCACAGATACGCAGTATTTT. This codes for CASSPPSRSTDTQYF.